These 30 T cell receptor beta chains were sequenced from one sample in a study of T-cell memory formation after mild COVID-19. TCRdb ran MiXCR on the 5' RACE reads and lists one entry per CDR3 protein. The profile shows about 210,000 distinct CDR3 sequences, roughly 27% of them singletons. Sequenced material: PBMCs or a T cell subset sorted from them (not recorded which). The receptors were sampled from an adult woman who had mild COVID-19 (a few samples of this study predate the infection). Cell type and time point are not known.

V usage is TRBV6-5 and J usage is TRBJ2-6, with D possibly called TRBD1 or TRBD2 (5 bases each). This CDR3 has 16 amino acids. Germline V gives CDR1 MNHEY, CDR2 SVGAGI. Trimming left V 8 bases short and J 0 bases short, with 14 bases between. CDR3 nucleotide sequence: TGTGCCAGCGGTCGGGGCGCAAGCTCTGGGGCCAACGTCCTGACTTTC. This translates into CASGRGASSGANVLTF.

The chain uses TRBV7-9 and TRBJ2-1; D perhaps matches TRBD2 (5 bases). Germline V gives CDR1 SEHNR, CDR2 FQNEAQ (reference sequence). V was cut by 7 bases and J by 1 base, with 14 bases left in between. The CDR3 spans 15 residues. The CDR3 spells CASKDGVPSYNEQFF. CDR3 nucleotide sequence: TGTGCCAGCAAAGACGGGGTACCTTCCTACAATGAGCAGTTCTTC. The whole variable domain, remainder taken from reference TRBV7-9 and TRBJ2-1, is DTGVSQNPRHKITKRGQNVTFRCDPISEHNRLYWYRQTLGQGPEFLTYFQNEAQLEKSRLLSDRFSAERPKGSFSTLEIQRTEQGDSAMYLCASKDGVPSYNEQFFGPGTRLTVL.

The chain links TRBV7-9 to TRBJ1-1, with D possibly TRBD1 on 6 matching bases. Deletions cut 2 bases from V and 2 bases from J, with 18 bases between. The CDR3 runs to 17 residues. Germline V gene lookup returns CDR1 SEHNR and CDR2 FQNEAQ (reference sequence). The CDR3 here is CASSLQSPTGYNTEAFF. The CDR3 DNA sequence: TGTGCCAGCAGCTTACAGAGCCCGACAGGCTATAACACTGAAGCTTTCTTT.

This clonotype came up a few times. The chain employs TRBV10-3 and TRBJ2-1, with 9 bases lining up with TRBD1. The CDR3 extends over 15 amino acids. V lost 3 bases, J lost 7 bases, and 7 bases stayed unmatched. Germline V gives CDR1 ENHRY, CDR2 SYGVKD. CDR3 DNA sequence: TGTGCCATCAGTGAATCAGAGACAGGGGGGAATGAGCAGTTCTTC. Translated, it gives CAISESETGGNEQFF.

The V gene is TRBV25-1, the J gene TRBJ2-3; tentatively, D is TRBD2 (6 bases). Trimming cost V 5 bases and J 9 bases, with 9 bases left between them. The CDR3 has 11 residues. Per the germline V gene, CDR1 is MGHDK and CDR2 is SYGVNS. CDR3 sequence reads: CASSTRGTQYF. The CDR3, as DNA: TGTGCCAGCAGTACCCGGGGGACGCAGTATTTT.

The chain recombines TRBV18 with TRBJ1-1, with a weak D call TRBD1 (5 bases). The CDR3 is made up of 16 amino acids. Looked up from germline, CDR1 is KGHSH and CDR2 is LQKENI. Trimming removed 4 bases at V and 3 bases at J, with 18 bases between. The CDR3 loop reads CASSRARAGGDTEAFF. For the CDR3, the DNA is TGTGCCAGCTCACGGGCTAGAGCAGGAGGGGACACTGAAGCTTTCTTT.

This chain links TRBV12-2 with TRBJ1-2; the D call in the table, TRBD1, was not verified against the DNA. TRBV12-2 counts as a pseudogene. This CDR3 comprises 17 residues. The DNA for the CDR3 is TGTGCAAGTCGCCCCGCCGGACAGCCCAAGTTGAACTATGGCTACACCTTC. This sequence encodes CASRPAGQPKLNYGYTF.

This clonotype was seen a few times. J is TRBJ2-1 and V is TRBV19; 11 bases fit TRBD1. V lost 9 bases to trimming and J lost 9 bases; unmatched junction nucleotides: 7. The CDR3 length is 13 residues. Germline V lookup: CDR1 LNHDA, CDR2 SQIVND (reference sequence). This CDR3 reads CASRDRGAPEQFF. The CDR3 DNA reads as TGTGCCAGCCGGGACAGGGGGGCTCCTGAGCAGTTCTTC.

The chain joins TRBV18 to TRBJ1-5; D uncertain. The CDR3 contains 14 residues. Trimming stripped 3 bases from V and 0 bases from J, with 6 bases between. Germline V gene lookup returns CDR1 KGHSH and CDR2 LQKENI. This chain's CDR3 is CASSPLDSNQPQHF. DNA of the CDR3: TGTGCCAGCTCACCCCTGGATAGCAATCAGCCCCAGCATTTT.

The rearrangement links TRBV12-3 or TRBV12-4 to TRBJ2-7, with TRBD2 identical over 10 bases. The CDR3 consists of 14 residues. The V and J ends lost 5 bases and 7 bases, in that order; junction bases with no gene match: 8. The CDR3 DNA is TGTGCCAGCAGTCAGAGCGGGAGGGCCTTAGAGCAGTACTTC. This encodes CASSQSGRALEQYF.

The J gene is TRBJ1-6, the V gene TRBV5-1; the D gene is possibly TRBD1 (5 bases). The V end was cut by 5 bases, the J end by 4 bases, with 13 bases between. The germline V gene has CDR1 SGHRS and CDR2 YFSETQ. This CDR3 has 15 amino acids. CDR3 coding DNA: TGCGCCAGCAGAGATGCAGGGAGTTATAATTCACCCCTCCACTTT. Protein product: CASRDAGSYNSPLHF. Combining the CDR3 with reference TRBV5-1 and TRBJ1-6 gives the whole variable domain KAGVTQTPRYLIKTRGQQVTLSCSPISGHRSVSWYQQTPGQGLQFLFEYFSETQRNKGNFPGRFSGRQFSNSRSEMNVSTLELGDSALYLCASRDAGSYNSPLHFGNGTRLTVT.

The chain has TRBV19 and TRBJ1-1; 10 bases line up with TRBD1. The germline V gene has CDR1 LNHDA and CDR2 SQIVND (reference sequence). Trimming cost V 6 bases and J 7 bases; bases outside gene matches: 8. This CDR3 comprises 14 residues. In nucleotides, the CDR3 is TGTGCCAGTAGAACCGGGACAGGGGTAGGTGAAGCTTTCTTT. Its protein is CASRTGTGVGEAFF. The whole variable domain, filled in from reference TRBV19 and TRBJ1-1, reads DGGITQSPKYLFRKEGQNVTLSCEQNLNHDAMYWYRQDPGQGLRLIYYSQIVNDFQKGDIAEGYSVSREKKESFPLTVTSAQKNPTAFYLCASRTGTGVGEAFFGQGTRLTVV.

This clonotype was detected a few times. J is TRBJ2-7 and V is TRBV29-1, with 9 bases fitting TRBD1. CDR3 length: 13 amino acids. CDR1 is SQVTM and CDR2 is ANQGSEA in the germline V gene. The V gene end was trimmed by 1 base and the J gene end by 4 bases; junction bases not matched to a gene: 2. The DNA for the CDR3 is TGCAGCGTTGAAGTGGGGACAGGGTACGAGCAGTACTTC. Its protein product is CSVEVGTGYEQYF.

This clonotype was picked up one time. The gene calls are TRBV20-1 and TRBJ2-1; tentatively, D is TRBD2 (5 bases). In germline, CDR1 is DFQATT, CDR2 SNEGSKA (reference sequence). This CDR3 comprises 14 residues. The V and J ends lost 5 bases and 2 bases respectively, with 13 bases between them. CDR3 residues: CSAGYGIPYNEQFF. CDR3 nucleotides: TGCAGTGCTGGGTACGGGATCCCCTACAATGAGCAGTTCTTC.

The sample holds a few counts of this clonotype. The rearrangement joins TRBV5-1 to TRBJ2-3; D is tentatively TRBD1 or TRBD2 (5 bases each). Trimming removed 0 bases at V and 5 bases at J, with 13 bases between. The CDR3 is 15 residues long. Germline assignment: CDR1 SGHRS and CDR2 YFSETQ. The CDR3 region has the DNA TGCGCCAGCAGCTTGGGACAGCTAGCATTAGATACGCAGTATTTT. It translates to CASSLGQLALDTQYF. Drawing the rest from reference TRBV5-1 and TRBJ2-3, the complete variable domain is KAGVTQTPRYLIKTRGQQVTLSCSPISGHRSVSWYQQTPGQGLQFLFEYFSETQRNKGNFPGRFSGRQFSNSRSEMNVSTLELGDSALYLCASSLGQLALDTQYFGPGTRLTVL.

The chain joins TRBV9 to TRBJ2-1, with D hard to call. Germline assignment: CDR1 SGDLS and CDR2 YYNGEE. CDR3 size: 14 residues. V was shortened by 0 bases and J by 4 bases, with 8 bases between the two germline ends. The CDR3 loop is CASSVGPAYNEQFF. CDR3 sequence (DNA): TGTGCCAGCAGCGTAGGTCCAGCTTACAATGAGCAGTTCTTC.

The rearrangement links TRBV7-3 to TRBJ2-7, with 9 bases identical to TRBD1. The V segment lost 8 bases and the J segment 2 bases; nucleotides outside the gene matches: 1. Per germline, CDR1 SGHTA and CDR2 FQGTGA. The CDR3 extends over 12 amino acids. The CDR3 is CASRQGAYEQYF. The CDR3 DNA follows: TGTGCCAGCCGACAGGGGGCCTACGAGCAGTACTTC. Full variable domain (missing parts from reference TRBV7-3 and TRBJ2-7): GAGVSQTPSNKVTEKGKYVELRCDPISGHTALYWYRQSLGQGPEFLIYFQGTGAADDSGLPNDRFFAVRPEGSVSTLKIQRTERGDSAVYLCASRQGAYEQYFGPGTRLTVT.

The V and J genes are TRBV5-1 and TRBJ2-3; 12 bases fit TRBD2. This CDR3 is 16 amino acids long. The germline gives CDR1 SGHRS, CDR2 YFSETQ. The V and J ends lost 4 bases and 4 bases, in that order; junction bases with no gene match: 7. CDR3 region: CASSRLAGERPDTQYF. The CDR3 DNA sequence: TGCGCCAGCAGCCGACTAGCGGGGGAACGGCCAGATACGCAGTATTTT.

The V gene is TRBV20-1, the J gene TRBJ2-7; 12 bases line up with TRBD1. The CDR3 extends over 15 amino acids. CDR1 DFQATT and CDR2 SNEGSKA come from the germline V gene (reference sequence). Trimming at V came to 5 bases and at J to 6 bases, leaving 11 bases not matched to a gene. This CDR3 reads CSAPSSGTGGFEQYF. CDR3 bases: TGCAGTGCTCCCTCCTCCGGGACAGGGGGCTTCGAGCAGTACTTC.

The chain joins TRBV7-2 to TRBJ2-3; D uncertain. Deletions cut 3 bases from V and 4 bases from J, with 11 bases between. The V gene's germline CDR1 is SGHTA and CDR2 FQGNSA. This CDR3 has 14 residues. CDR3 region: CASSFYLDSDTQYF. CDR3 coding DNA: TGTGCCAGCAGCTTTTATCTAGATTCAGATACGCAGTATTTT.

The chain employs TRBV7-9 and TRBJ2-1, with D hard to call. Between the trimmed V and J ends, which lost 2 bases and 0 bases, there was a span of 20 bases. This CDR3 spans 19 amino acids. Germline V gene lookup returns CDR1 SEHNR and CDR2 FQNEAQ (reference sequence). The CDR3 nucleotides read TGTGCCAGCAGCTTAAATCCAGGCTGGGGTCCGAGCTCCTACAATGAGCAGTTCTTC. This gives the protein CASSLNPGWGPSSYNEQFF.

This clonotype was detected only a few times. The V and J genes are TRBV28 and TRBJ2-1; possible D gene TRBD2, 5 bases. Trimming stripped 3 bases from V and 4 bases from J, with 13 bases between. This CDR3 comprises 15 residues. Germline CDR1 reads MDHEN; CDR2 reads SYDVKM. CDR3 loop: CASSLMLREYNEQFF. The CDR3 DNA reads TGTGCCAGCAGTTTGATGCTTAGGGAGTACAATGAGCAGTTCTTC.

This clonotype was counted a few times. The chain recombines TRBV5-5 with TRBJ2-1; TRBD1 agrees at 8 bases. Unmatched junction bases numbered 4, after V lost 4 bases and J lost 4 bases. The CDR3 runs to 14 residues. The germline gives CDR1 SGHKS, CDR2 YYEKEE (reference sequence). CDR3 sequence reads: CASSPDRVYNEQFF. CDR3 coding DNA: TGTGCCAGCAGCCCGGACAGGGTATACAATGAGCAGTTCTTC. Drawing the rest from reference TRBV5-5 and TRBJ2-1, the complete variable domain is DAGVTQSPTHLIKTRGQQVTLRCSPISGHKSVSWYQQVLGQGPQFIFQYYEKEERGRGNFPDRFSARQFPNYSSELNVNALLLGDSALYLCASSPDRVYNEQFFGPGTRLTVL.

This clonotype appeared a few times. The J gene is TRBJ2-6, the V gene TRBV7-9, with TRBD1 as a possible D gene (6 bases). The CDR3 covers 19 residues. The germline gives CDR1 SEHNR, CDR2 FQNEAQ (reference sequence). Trimming removed 0 bases at V and 0 bases at J, with 15 bases between. The chain's CDR3 is CASSLALGTTTSGANVLTF. The CDR3 DNA is TGTGCCAGCAGCTTAGCGTTAGGGACAACGACCTCTGGGGCCAACGTCCTGACTTTC. Full variable domain (remainder filled in from reference TRBV7-9 and TRBJ2-6): DTGVSQNPRHKITKRGQNVTFRCDPISEHNRLYWYRQTLGQGPEFLTYFQNEAQLEKSRLLSDRFSAERPKGSFSTLEIQRTEQGDSAMYLCASSLALGTTTSGANVLTFGAGSRLTVL.

The V and J genes are TRBV6-1 and TRBJ1-5; D not certain. The CDR3 contains 14 residues. In germline, CDR1 is MNHNS, CDR2 SASEGT. V was shortened by 5 bases and J by 7 bases, with 15 bases between the two germline ends. The CDR3 DNA is TGTGCCAGCAGTCCGACTTGGATTGGGCAGCCCCAGCATTTT. It codes for CASSPTWIGQPQHF.

This clonotype was observed a single time. The chain has TRBV20-1 and TRBJ2-7; possible D gene TRBD1, 5 bases. V was cut by 3 bases and J by 2 bases, with 20 bases left in between. The germline V gene has CDR1 DFQATT and CDR2 SNEGSKA (reference sequence). There are 16 residues in the CDR3. CDR3 coding DNA: TGCAGTGCTAGGCCGACAGATACCACCCGAACCTACGAGCAGTACTTC. The encoded protein is CSARPTDTTRTYEQYF.

The genes are TRBV20-1 and TRBJ2-1, with 9 bases lining up with TRBD2. V was clipped by 0 bases and J by 7 bases; unmatched bases: 7. The V gene's germline CDR1 is DFQATT and CDR2 SNEGSKA (reference sequence). The CDR3 loop spans 15 amino acids. CDR3 DNA sequence: TGCAGTGCTAGAGATTCGCTTAGCGGGAGTAATGAGCAGTTCTTC. It yields the protein CSARDSLSGSNEQFF.

This chain uses TRBV18 with TRBJ1-1; D may be TRBD1 (5 bases). CDR3 size: 17 residues. V lost 6 bases and J lost 3, with 23 bases in between. Germline CDR1 and CDR2: KGHSH and LQKENI. The CDR3 spells CASSNIQGRPRDTEAFF. CDR3 coding DNA: TGTGCCAGCTCGAATATCCAGGGCCGGCCTCGGGACACTGAAGCTTTCTTT.

The genes are TRBV6-2 or TRBV6-3 and TRBJ2-7; a possible D gene is TRBD1 (5 bases). The CDR3 loop spans 15 amino acids. Germline loops: CDR1 MNHEY, CDR2 SVGEGT. V was trimmed by 5 bases and J by 5 bases, leaving 19 bases between them. Here the CDR3 reads CASSPSLVRVHEQYF. The CDR3 bases are TGTGCCAGCAGTCCCTCGTTGGTCAGGGTCCACGAGCAGTACTTC.

The genes are TRBV12-3 or TRBV12-4 and TRBJ1-1; a possible D gene is TRBD1 (6 bases). Deletions cut 5 bases from V and 10 bases from J, with 14 bases between. This CDR3 has 12 amino acids. The CDR3 loop reads CASSPGVLVAFF. CDR3 nucleotide sequence: TGTGCCAGCAGTCCAGGGGTTTTGGTAGCTTTCTTT.